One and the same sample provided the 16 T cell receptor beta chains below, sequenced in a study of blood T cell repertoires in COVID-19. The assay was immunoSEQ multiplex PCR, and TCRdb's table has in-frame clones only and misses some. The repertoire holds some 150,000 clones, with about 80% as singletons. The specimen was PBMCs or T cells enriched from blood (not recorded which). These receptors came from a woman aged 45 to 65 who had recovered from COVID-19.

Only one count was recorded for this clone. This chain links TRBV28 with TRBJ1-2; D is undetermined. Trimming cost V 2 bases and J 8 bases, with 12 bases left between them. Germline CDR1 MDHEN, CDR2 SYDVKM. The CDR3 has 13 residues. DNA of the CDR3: TGTGCCAGCAGTTTAGACGGACTTCGAGGCTACACCTTC. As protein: CASSLDGLRGYTF.

The CDR3 reads CASSPLAGVQETQYF. The CDR3 DNA sequence: TGTGCCAGCAGCCCCCTAGCGGGGGTACAAGAGACCCAGTACTTC. The chain recombines TRBV11-1 with TRBJ2-5; TRBD2 matches 10 bases. After removal of 5 bases from V and 2 bases from J, the junction contained 5 bases not matched to a gene. This CDR3 comprises 15 residues. CDR1 and CDR2 from the germline V gene are SGHAT and FQDESV (reference sequence).

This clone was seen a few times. Written as DNA, the CDR3 is TGTGCCAGCAGTCCCGGGAGCGCCCCTTCACCCCTCCACTTT. Amino acid sequence: CASSPGSAPSPLHF. This chain uses TRBV28 with TRBJ1-6, with no clear D. Germline V gives CDR1 MDHEN, CDR2 SYDVKM. CDR3 size: 14 residues. Trimming removed 5 bases at V and 9 bases at J, with 14 bases between.

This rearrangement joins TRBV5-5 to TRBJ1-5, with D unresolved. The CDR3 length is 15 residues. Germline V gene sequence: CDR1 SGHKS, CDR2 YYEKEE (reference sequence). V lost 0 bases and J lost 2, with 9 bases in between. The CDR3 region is CASSLGPGGNQPQHF. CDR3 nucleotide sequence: TGTGCCAGCAGCTTGGGACCGGGAGGCAATCAGCCCCAGCATTTT.

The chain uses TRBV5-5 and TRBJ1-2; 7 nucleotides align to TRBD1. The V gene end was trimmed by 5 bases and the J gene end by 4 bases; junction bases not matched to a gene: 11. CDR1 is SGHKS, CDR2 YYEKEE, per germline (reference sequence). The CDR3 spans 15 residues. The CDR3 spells CASRPETGMIYGYTF. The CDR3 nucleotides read TGTGCCAGCAGGCCTGAGACAGGGATGATCTATGGCTACACCTTC.

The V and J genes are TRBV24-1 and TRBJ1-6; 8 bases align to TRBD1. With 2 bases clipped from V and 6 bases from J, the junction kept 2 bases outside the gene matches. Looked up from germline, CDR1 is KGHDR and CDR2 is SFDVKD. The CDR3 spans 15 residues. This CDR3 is CATSDSGTGNSPLHF. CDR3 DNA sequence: TGTGCCACCAGTGATTCCGGGACAGGTAATTCACCCCTCCACTTT.

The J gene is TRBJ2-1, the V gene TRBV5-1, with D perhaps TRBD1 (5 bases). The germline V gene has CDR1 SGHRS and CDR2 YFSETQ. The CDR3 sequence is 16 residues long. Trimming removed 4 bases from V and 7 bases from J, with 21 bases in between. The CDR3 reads CASSGALSAGDNEQFF. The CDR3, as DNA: TGCGCCAGCAGCGGGGCATTATCCGCCGGCGATAATGAGCAGTTCTTC. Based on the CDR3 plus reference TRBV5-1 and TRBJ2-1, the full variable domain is KAGVTQTPRYLIKTRGQQVTLSCSPISGHRSVSWYQQTPGQGLQFLFEYFSETQRNKGNFPGRFSGRQFSNSRSEMNVSTLELGDSALYLCASSGALSAGDNEQFFGPGTRLTVL.

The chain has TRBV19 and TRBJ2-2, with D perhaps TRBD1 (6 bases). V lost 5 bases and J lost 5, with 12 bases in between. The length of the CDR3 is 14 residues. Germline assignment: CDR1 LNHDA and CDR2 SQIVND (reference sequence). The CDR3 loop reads CASSEQGSTGELFF. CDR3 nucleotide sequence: TGTGCCAGTAGTGAACAGGGCTCGACCGGGGAGCTGTTTTTT.

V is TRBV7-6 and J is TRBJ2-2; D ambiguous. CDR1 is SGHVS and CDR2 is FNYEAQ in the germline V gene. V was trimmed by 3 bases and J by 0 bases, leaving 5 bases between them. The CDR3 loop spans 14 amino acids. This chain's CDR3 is CASSLAPNTGELFF. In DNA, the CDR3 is TGTGCCAGCAGCTTGGCCCCGAACACCGGGGAGCTGTTTTTT.

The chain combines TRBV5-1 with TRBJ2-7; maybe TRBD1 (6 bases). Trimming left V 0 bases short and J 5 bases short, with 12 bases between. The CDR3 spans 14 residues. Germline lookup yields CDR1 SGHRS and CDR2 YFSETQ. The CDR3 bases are TGCGCCAGCAGCTTGGGACAGGCCGCCGACGAGCAGTACTTC. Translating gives CASSLGQAADEQYF.

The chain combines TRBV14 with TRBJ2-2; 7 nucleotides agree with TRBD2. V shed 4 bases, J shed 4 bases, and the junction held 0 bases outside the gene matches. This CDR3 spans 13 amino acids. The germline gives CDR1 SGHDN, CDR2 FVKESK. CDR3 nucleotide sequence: TGTGCCAGCAGCCCGGGGGGCACCGGGGAGCTGTTTTTT. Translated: CASSPGGTGELFF. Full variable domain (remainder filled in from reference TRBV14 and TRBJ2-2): EAGVTQFPSHSVIEKGQTVTLRCDPISGHDNLYWYRRVMGKEIKFLLHFVKESKQDESGMPNNRFLAERTGGTYSTLKVQPAELEDSGVYFCASSPGGTGELFFGEGSRLTVL.

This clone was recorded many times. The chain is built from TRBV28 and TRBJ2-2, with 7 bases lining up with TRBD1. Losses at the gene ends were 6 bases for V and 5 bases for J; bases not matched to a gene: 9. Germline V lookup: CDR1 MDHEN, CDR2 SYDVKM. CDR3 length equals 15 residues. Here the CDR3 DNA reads TGTGCCAGCAGCCCTTACAGGGGACGTACCGGGGAGCTGTTTTTT. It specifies CASSPYRGRTGELFF. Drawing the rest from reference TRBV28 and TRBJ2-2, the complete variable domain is DVKVTQSSRYLVKRTGEKVFLECVQDMDHENMFWYRQDPGLGLRLIYFSYDVKMKEKGDIPEGYSVSREKKERFSLILESASTNQTSMYLCASSPYRGRTGELFFGEGSRLTVL.

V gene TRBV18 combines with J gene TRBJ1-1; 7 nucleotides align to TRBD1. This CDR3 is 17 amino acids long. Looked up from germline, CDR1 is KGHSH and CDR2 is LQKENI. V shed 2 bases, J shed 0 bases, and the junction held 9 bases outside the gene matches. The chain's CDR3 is CASSPTTGSPVNTEAFF. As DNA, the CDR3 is TGTGCCAGCTCACCAACGACAGGGTCCCCCGTGAACACTGAAGCTTTCTTT.

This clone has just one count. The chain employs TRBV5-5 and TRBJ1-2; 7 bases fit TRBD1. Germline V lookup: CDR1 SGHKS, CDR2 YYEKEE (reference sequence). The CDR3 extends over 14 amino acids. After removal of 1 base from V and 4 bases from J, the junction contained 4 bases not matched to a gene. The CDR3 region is CASSLTGEVYGYTF. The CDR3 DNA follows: TGTGCCAGCAGCTTGACAGGGGAGGTCTATGGCTACACCTTC.

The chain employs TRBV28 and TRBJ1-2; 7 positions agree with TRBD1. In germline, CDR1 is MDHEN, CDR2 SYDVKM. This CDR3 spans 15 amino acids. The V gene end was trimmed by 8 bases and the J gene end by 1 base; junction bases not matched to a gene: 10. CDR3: CASVGWDSHNYGYTF. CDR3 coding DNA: TGTGCCAGCGTTGGTTGGGACAGCCATAACTATGGCTACACCTTC.

The CDR3 region has the DNA TGTGCCACCAGTGCATCTAGACCCACCGGGGAGCTGTTTTTT. Protein: CATSASRPTGELFF. The V and J genes are TRBV24-1 and TRBJ2-2; D gene uncertain. Trimming removed 5 bases from V and 4 bases from J, with 10 bases in between. CDR1 and CDR2 (germline): KGHDR, SFDVKD. CDR3 size: 14 residues.